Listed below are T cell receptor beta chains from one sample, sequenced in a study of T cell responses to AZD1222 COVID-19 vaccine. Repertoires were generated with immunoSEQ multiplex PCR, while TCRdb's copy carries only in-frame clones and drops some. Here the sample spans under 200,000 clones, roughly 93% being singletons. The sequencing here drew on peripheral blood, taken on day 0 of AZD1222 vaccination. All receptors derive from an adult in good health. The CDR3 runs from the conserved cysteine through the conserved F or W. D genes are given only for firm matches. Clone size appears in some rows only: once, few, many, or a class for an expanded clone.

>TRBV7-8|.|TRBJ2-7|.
CASSAWGEQYF
TGTGCCAGCAGCGCCTGGGGCGAGCAGTACTTC
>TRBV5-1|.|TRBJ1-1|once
CASSFGSAGTNTEAFF
TGCGCCAGCAGCTTTGGTTCGGCAGGGACTAACACTGAAGCTTTCTTT
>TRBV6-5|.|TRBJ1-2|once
CASSPGQLNYGYTF
TGTGCCAGCAGTCCCGGACAGCTGAACTATGGCTACACCTTC
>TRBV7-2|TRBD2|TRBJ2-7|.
CASSTQGGSSYEQYF
TGTGCCAGCAGCACCCAGGGCGGGAGCTCCTACGAGCAGTACTTC
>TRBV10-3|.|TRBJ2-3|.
CAISEEADTQYF
TGTGCCATCAGTGAGGAGGCAGATACGCAGTATTTT
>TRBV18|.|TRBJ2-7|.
CASSDSLSYEQYF
TGTGCCAGCTCAGACTCCCTGTCCTACGAGCAGTACTTC
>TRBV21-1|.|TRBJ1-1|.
CASSKGGRGLTEAFF
TGTGCCAGCAGCAAAGGAGGGAGGGGGCTAACTGAAGCTTTCTTT
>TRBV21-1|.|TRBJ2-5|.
CASGRAQETQYF
TGTGCCAGCGGGAGGGCTCAAGAGACCCAGTACTTC
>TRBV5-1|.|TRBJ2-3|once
CASSLDLPPRDTQYF
TGCGCCAGCAGCTTGGACCTGCCCCCGAGGGATACGCAGTATTTT
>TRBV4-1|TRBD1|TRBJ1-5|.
CASSQDGVGDSTYSNQPQHF
TGCGCCAGCAGCCAAGATGGGGTCGGGGACAGCACTTATAGCAATCAGCCCCAGCATTTT
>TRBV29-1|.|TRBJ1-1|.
CSVRRRMNTEAFF
TGCAGCGTTCGAAGACGGATGAACACTGAAGCTTTCTTT
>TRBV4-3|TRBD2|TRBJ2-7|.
CASSQDLRGVGDEQYF
TGCGCCAGCAGCCAAGATCTACGGGGGGTTGGAGACGAGCAGTACTTC
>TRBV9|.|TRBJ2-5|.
CASSVGGVQETQYF
TGTGCCAGCAGCGTAGGTGGGGTTCAAGAGACCCAGTACTTC
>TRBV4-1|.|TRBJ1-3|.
CASSQEFSADSGNTIYF
TGCGCCAGCAGCCAAGAATTTTCGGCAGACTCTGGAAACACCATATATTTT
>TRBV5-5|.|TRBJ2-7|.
CASSFTVGRFYEQYF
TGTGCCAGCAGCTTTACGGTCGGACGGTTCTACGAGCAGTACTTC
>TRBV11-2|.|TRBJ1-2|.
CASSLVLPGSSYGYTF
TGTGCCAGCAGCTTAGTCTTGCCAGGGAGTAGCTATGGCTACACCTTC
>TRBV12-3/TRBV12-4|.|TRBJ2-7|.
CASISRAGEQYF
TGTGCCAGCATTTCAAGGGCCGGAGAGCAGTACTTC
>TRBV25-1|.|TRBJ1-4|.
CASSDTREINEKLFF
TGTGCCAGCAGTGACACGCGGGAGATTAATGAAAAACTGTTTTTT
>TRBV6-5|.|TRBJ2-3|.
CASSRAGGGQYF
TGTGCCAGCAGTCGGGCGGGTGGGGGGCAGTATTTT
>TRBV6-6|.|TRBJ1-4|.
CASSDPGIAIEKLFF
TGTGCCAGCAGTGACCCAGGGATAGCGATTGAAAAACTGTTTTTT
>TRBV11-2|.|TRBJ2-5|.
CASKKTLLTQETQYF
TGTGCCAGCAAGAAGACTCTTTTAACACAAGAGACCCAGTACTTC
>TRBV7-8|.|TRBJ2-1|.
CASSRVGEQFF
TGTGCCAGCAGCCGGGTCGGTGAGCAGTTCTTC
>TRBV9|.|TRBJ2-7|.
CASSGTAYEQYF
TGTGCCAGCAGCGGGACAGCCTACGAGCAGTACTTC
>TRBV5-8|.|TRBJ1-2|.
CASSGVALVHGYTF
TGTGCCTCTAGCGGGGTTGCTCTTGTTCATGGCTACACCTTC
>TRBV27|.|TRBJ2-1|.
CASSFSGINEQFF
TGTGCCAGCAGTTTCTCTGGGATAAATGAGCAGTTCTTC
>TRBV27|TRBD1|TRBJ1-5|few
CASSGTGANQPQHF
TGTGCCAGCAGTGGGACAGGGGCAAATCAGCCCCAGCATTTT
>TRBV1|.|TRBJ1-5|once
CTSSQDEGNQPQHF
TGCACCAGCAGCCAAGATGAGGGGAATCAGCCCCAGCATTTT
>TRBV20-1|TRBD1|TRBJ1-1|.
CSASASGQGNTEAFF
TGCAGTGCTAGTGCGTCGGGACAGGGGAACACTGAAGCTTTCTTT
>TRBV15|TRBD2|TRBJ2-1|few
CATSPTSGYNEQFF
TGTGCCACCAGTCCGACTAGCGGCTACAATGAGCAGTTCTTC
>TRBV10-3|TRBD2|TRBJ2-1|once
CAISESRASGDHNEQFF
TGTGCCATCAGTGAGTCGAGGGCTAGCGGGGATCACAATGAGCAGTTCTTC
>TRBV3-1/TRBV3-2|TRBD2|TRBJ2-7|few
CASSSVTSGASYEQYF
TGTGCCAGCAGCTCGGTGACTAGCGGGGCGTCCTACGAGCAGTACTTC
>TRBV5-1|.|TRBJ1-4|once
CASSLQGDGVEKLFF
TGCGCCAGCAGCTTACAGGGAGACGGTGTTGAAAAACTGTTTTTT
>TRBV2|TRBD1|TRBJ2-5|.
CASSGQRTGLETQYF
TGTGCCAGCAGTGGCCAACGGACAGGGCTGGAGACCCAGTACTTC
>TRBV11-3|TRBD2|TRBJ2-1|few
CASSHSSTSGEFQFF
TGTGCCAGCAGCCATAGCTCGACTAGCGGGGAGTTCCAGTTCTTC
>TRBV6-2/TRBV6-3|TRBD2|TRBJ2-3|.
CASSWQAGVDTQYF
TGTGCCAGCAGTTGGCAAGCGGGGGTTGATACGCAGTATTTT
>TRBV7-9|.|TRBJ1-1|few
CASSLVLGDTEAFF
TGTGCCAGCAGCTTAGTTTTAGGGGACACTGAAGCTTTCTTT
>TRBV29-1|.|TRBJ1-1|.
CSVEGQGRPEAFF
TGCAGCGTTGAGGGGCAGGGGAGGCCTGAAGCTTTCTTT
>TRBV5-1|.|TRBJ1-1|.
CASSLVGAITNTEAFF
TGCGCCAGCAGCTTGGTGGGAGCTATAACTAACACTGAAGCTTTCTTT
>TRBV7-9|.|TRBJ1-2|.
CASSLETGRVYGYTF
TGTGCCAGCAGCTTGGAAACAGGGAGGGTCTATGGCTACACCTTC
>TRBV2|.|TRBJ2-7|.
CASSEDPGYEQYF
TGTGCCAGCAGTGAAGATCCAGGGTACGAGCAGTACTTC
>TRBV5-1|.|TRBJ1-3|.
CASSSGPVSGNTIYF
TGCGCCAGCAGCTCTGGGCCAGTCTCTGGAAACACCATATATTTT
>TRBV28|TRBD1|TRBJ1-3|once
CASSLSPDREGRNTIYF
TGTGCCAGCAGTTTATCCCCGGACAGGGAAGGGCGAAACACCATATATTTT
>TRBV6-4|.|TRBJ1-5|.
CASSDPASNSNQPQHF
TGTGCCAGCAGTGACCCAGCCTCCAATAGCAATCAGCCCCAGCATTTT
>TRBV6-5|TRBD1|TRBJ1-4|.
CASSYSGTDNEKLFF
TGTGCCAGCAGTTACTCGGGGACAGATAATGAAAAACTGTTTTTT
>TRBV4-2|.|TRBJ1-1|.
CASSRASTGDTEAFF
TGTGCCAGCAGCCGAGCCAGCACCGGAGACACTGAAGCTTTCTTT
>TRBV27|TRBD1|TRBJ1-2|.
CASGSLTGVNYGYTF
TGTGCCAGCGGAAGTTTAACAGGGGTTAACTATGGCTACACCTTC
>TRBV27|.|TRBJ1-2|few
CASSPEGVGYGYTF
TGTGCCAGCAGTCCCGAGGGGGTAGGCTATGGCTACACCTTC
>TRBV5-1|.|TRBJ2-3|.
CASSLVAGSTDTQYF
TGCGCCAGCAGCTTGGTGGCGGGGAGCACAGATACGCAGTATTTT
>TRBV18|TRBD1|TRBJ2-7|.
CASSPRQGNTYEQYF
TGTGCCAGCTCACCAAGACAGGGGAACACCTACGAGCAGTACTTC